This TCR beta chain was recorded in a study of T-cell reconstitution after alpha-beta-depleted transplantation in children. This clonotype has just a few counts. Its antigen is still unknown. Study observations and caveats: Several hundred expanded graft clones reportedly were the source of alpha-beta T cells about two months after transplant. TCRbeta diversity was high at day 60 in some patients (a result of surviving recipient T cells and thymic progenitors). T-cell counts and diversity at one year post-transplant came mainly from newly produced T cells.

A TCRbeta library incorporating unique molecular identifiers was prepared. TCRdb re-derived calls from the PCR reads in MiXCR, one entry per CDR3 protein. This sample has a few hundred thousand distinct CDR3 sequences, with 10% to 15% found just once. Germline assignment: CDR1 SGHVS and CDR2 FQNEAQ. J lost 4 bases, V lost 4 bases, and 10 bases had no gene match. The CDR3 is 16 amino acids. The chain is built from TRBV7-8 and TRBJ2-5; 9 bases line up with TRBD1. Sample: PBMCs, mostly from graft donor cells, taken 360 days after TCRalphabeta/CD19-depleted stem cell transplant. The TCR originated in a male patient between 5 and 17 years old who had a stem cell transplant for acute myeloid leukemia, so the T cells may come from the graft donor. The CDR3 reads CASSSLAGQGGETQYF. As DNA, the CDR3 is TGTGCCAGCAGCTCCCTTGCGGGACAGGGAGGAGAGACCCAGTACTTC.